Presented here are 8 T cell receptor beta chains from one specimen sequenced in a study of CD8 T cells in ankylosing spondylitis. TCRdb re-derived calls from the 5' RACE reads in MiXCR, one entry per CDR3 protein. The data contain about 160,000 distinct CDR3 sequences, 9.8% of them singletons. Sequences were obtained from blood, either unsorted or a sorted T cell fraction (not recorded which). Receptors originate from a female donor with ankylosing spondylitis or in good health (not recorded which).

The chain couples TRBV24-1 to TRBJ2-5; possibly TRBD1 or TRBD2 for D (5 bases each). Trimming shortened V by 4 bases and J by 1 base, and 12 bases separated the two germline ends. Germline CDR1 reads KGHDR; CDR2 reads SFDVKD. CDR3 length: 15 residues. CDR3 sequence: CATSEGESTQETQYF. In DNA, the CDR3 is TGTGCCACCAGTGAGGGGGAGTCGACCCAAGAGACCCAGTACTTC.

The chain employs TRBV7-9 and TRBJ1-1, with D possibly matching TRBD1 (5 bases). V lost 7 bases, J lost 3 bases, and 12 bases lay in between. This CDR3 has 13 residues. Germline CDR1 SEHNR, CDR2 FQNEAQ (reference sequence). The CDR3 region has the DNA TGTGCCAGCACCCCGACAGAAGACACTGAAGCTTTCTTT. It codes for CASTPTEDTEAFF.

This clonotype turned up a few times. In nucleotides, the CDR3 is TGTGCCAGCAGTGCGGGAGCTGACGGCTACACCTTC. Its translation is CASSAGADGYTF. This chain links TRBV12-3 or TRBV12-4 with TRBJ1-2; D not resolved. The CDR3 consists of 12 residues. Trimming took off 5 bases at V and 8 bases at J, with 12 bases between the two ends.

This clonotype was detected only a few times. V and J are TRBV28 and TRBJ2-1, with 9 nucleotides matching TRBD1. Germline assignment: CDR1 MDHEN and CDR2 SYDVKM. This CDR3 has 16 amino acids. Trimming took 2 bases from V and 4 from J; bases not matched to a gene: 6. The CDR3 reads CASSLIGTGKYNEQFF. CDR3 in DNA: TGTGCCAGCAGTTTAATCGGGACAGGGAAATACAATGAGCAGTTCTTC.

The V call is TRBV5-6, the J call TRBJ1-1; D not resolved. Trimming removed 1 base at V and 3 bases at J, with 4 bases between. The germline gives CDR1 SGHDT, CDR2 YYEEEE. CDR3 length: 12 amino acids. As DNA, the CDR3 is TGTGCCAGCAGCTTGATGGACACTGAAGCTTTCTTT. The encoded protein is CASSLMDTEAFF.

This clonotype was picked up many times. V and J are TRBV11-2 and TRBJ2-7; TRBD2 agrees at 13 bases. From germline, CDR1 is SGHAT and CDR2 FQNNGV. With V trimmed by 5 bases and J by 5 bases, 15 bases remained unmatched. This CDR3 is 18 amino acids long. CDR3 protein: CASSIRDGLAGVLHEQYF. CDR3 sequence (DNA): TGTGCCAGCAGCATACGAGACGGACTAGCGGGAGTGTTACACGAGCAGTACTTC.

This clonotype was counted once. The V and J genes are TRBV9 and TRBJ2-5; TRBD2 matches at 13 bases. The CDR3 is 16 amino acids. Germline V gene sequence: CDR1 SGDLS, CDR2 YYNGEE. V was clipped by 0 bases and J by 3 bases; unmatched bases: 2. In DNA, the CDR3 is TGTGCCAGCAGCGTAGGACTAGCGGGAGGAGAAGAGACCCAGTACTTC. This codes for CASSVGLAGGEETQYF.

This clonotype occurred many times. The genes are TRBV12-3 or TRBV12-4 and TRBJ1-2; 9 nucleotides match TRBD1. The CDR3 is 15 residues long. J was trimmed by 4 bases and V by 3 bases; bases with no gene match: 6. This chain's CDR3 is CASSFRDRESYGYTF. CDR3 sequence (DNA): TGTGCCAGCAGTTTCCGGGACAGGGAATCCTATGGCTACACCTTC.